This T cell receptor (beta chain) was documented in a study of T cells expressing NK-cell markers. Study-level information: According to the study, TCR beta repertoires originated from sorted CD3+CD56+NKG2C+, CD3+CD56+NKG2C- and CD3+CD56-NKG2C+ T cells. Seven donors tested HCMV-seropositive and one tested seronegative among the eight sequenced. Findings and limits, study-wide: These clonotypes, the leaders elsewhere, also led the CD3+CD56-NKG2C+ fraction in several donors.

On this clonotype: The antigen is unknown.

One entry per CDR3 protein, without DNA, is what TCRdb gives after re-calling the 5' RACE reads. The sample has hundreds of thousands of distinct CDR3 sequences; the top ten hold 4% to 4.5%. The specimen was blood T cells: a sorted CD56 or NKG2C T cell subset, CD4+ or CD8+ T cells, or bulk PBMC T cells (not recorded which). This receptor was obtained from a woman between 18 and 70 years old in good health.

This CDR3 is CASSQDKGSHNEQFF. The chain joins TRBV4-2 to TRBJ2-1; checking the TCRdb D call of TRBD2 is not possible without DNA. Per the germline V gene, CDR1 is LGHNA and CDR2 is YNFKEQ. The CDR3 covers 15 residues.